This TCR beta chain originates from a study of CXCR3-negative and CXCR3-positive naive CD8 T cells. Study as a whole: Cumulative TRB read yield was about 140 million, averaging about 1.5 +/- 0.3 million per library.

UMI labels and 5' RACE were used to prepare the TRB cDNA libraries. TCRdb reworked the 5' RACE reads into one entry per CDR3 protein, no DNA. Here the sample table reports 100,000 to 150,000 distinct CDR3 sequences. CDR3 length: 14 amino acids. Per germline, CDR1 LGHNA and CDR2 YSLEER. Phenotypically, naive CD8+ T cells corresponded to CD45RO-CCR7+CD27+CD95-. A note on this clonotype: Its matching antigen is unknown.

Findings of the study overall: More hydrophobic TRB CDR3s were found in CXCR3-positive naive cells than in CXCR3-negative naive cells. Relative to memory CD8+ cells, whose diversity was much lower, both naive subsets had comparably high diversity.

The chain joins TRBV4-3 to TRBJ1-6. This TCR derives from a human donor in good health. Some clones in this sample may be carry-over from other donors' samples. The sample taken for sequencing was naive CXCR3+ CD8+ T cells from blood. Subset in this sample: CD45RO-CCR7+CD27+CD95- naive CD8+ T cells expressing CXCR3 (TNR3+). CDR3 loop: CASSQDRSNSPLHF.